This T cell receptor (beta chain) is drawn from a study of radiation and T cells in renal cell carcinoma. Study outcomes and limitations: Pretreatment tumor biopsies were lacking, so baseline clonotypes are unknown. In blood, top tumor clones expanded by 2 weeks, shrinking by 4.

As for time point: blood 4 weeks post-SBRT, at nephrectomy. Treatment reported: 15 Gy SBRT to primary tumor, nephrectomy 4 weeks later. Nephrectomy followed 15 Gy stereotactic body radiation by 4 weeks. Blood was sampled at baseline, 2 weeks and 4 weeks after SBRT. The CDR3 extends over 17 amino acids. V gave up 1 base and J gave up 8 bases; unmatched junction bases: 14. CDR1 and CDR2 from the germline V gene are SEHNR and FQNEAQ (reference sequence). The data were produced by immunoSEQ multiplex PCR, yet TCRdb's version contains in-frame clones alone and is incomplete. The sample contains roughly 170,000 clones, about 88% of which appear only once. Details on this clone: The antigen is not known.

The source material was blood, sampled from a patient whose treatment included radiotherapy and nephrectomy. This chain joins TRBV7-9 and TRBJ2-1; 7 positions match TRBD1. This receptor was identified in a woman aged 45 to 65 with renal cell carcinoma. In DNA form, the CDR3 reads TGTGCCAGCAGCTTAGTGACAGGGAGTAACCTTGGGGATGAGCAGTTCTTC. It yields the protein CASSLVTGSNLGDEQFF.